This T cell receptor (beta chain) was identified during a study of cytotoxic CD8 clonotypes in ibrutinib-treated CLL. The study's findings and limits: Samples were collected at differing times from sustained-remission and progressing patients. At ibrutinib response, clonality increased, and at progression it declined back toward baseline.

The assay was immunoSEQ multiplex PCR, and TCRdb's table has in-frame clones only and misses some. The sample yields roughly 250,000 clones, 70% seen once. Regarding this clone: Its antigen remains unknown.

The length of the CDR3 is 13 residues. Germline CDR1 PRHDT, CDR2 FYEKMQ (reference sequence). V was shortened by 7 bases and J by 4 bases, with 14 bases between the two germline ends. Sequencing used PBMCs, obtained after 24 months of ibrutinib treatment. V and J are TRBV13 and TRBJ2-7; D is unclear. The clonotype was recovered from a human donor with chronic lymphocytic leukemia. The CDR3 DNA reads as TGTGCCAGCACTCTCAACGGGTGGTACGAGCAGTACTTC. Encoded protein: CASTLNGWYEQYF.